This TCR beta chain was obtained from a study of shared clonotypes between healthy human individuals. A word on this clone: As yet, its antigen is unknown. Other DNA sequences within the sample encode an identical CDR3.

Study conclusions and caveats: Clonotypes not shared had lower generation probabilities than those common to all four donors. Rarefaction demonstrated incomplete sorted-subset sequencing despite large depth.

Trimming at V came to 1 base and at J to 6 bases, leaving 3 bases not matched to a gene. CDR1 is LGHNA and CDR2 is YSLEER in the germline V gene. This CDR3 spans 14 amino acids. Naive CD8 cells, CD45RO-negative and positively selected for CCR7, excluded terminally differentiated effector memory CD45RA+ cells. An approximately 200 ng quantity of DNA, some 30,000 T cell genomes, went into the sorted-subset replicate PCRs. As originally analysed: Filtering was not the same, since immunoSEQ gave junction-only sequences without quality scores. The data were produced by immunoSEQ multiplex PCR, yet TCRdb's version contains in-frame clones alone and is incomplete. For V, J and clone size, that table is used; D and trimming come from the DNA. The data contain about 2,200,000 clones, 85% to 95% of them singletons.

Sequencing was performed on naive CD8+ T cells from PBMCs. The rearrangement joins TRBV4-3 to TRBJ2-3; the match to TRBD1 covers 8 bases. This TCR was sampled from a man younger than 35 in good health. Some clones in this sample may be carry-over from other donors' samples. In DNA form, the CDR3 reads TGCGCCAGCAGCCAAGGACAGGGGTGGGATACGCAGTATTTT. The encoded protein is CASSQGQGWDTQYF.